Each of the 16 T cell receptor beta chains below was sequenced from the same sample in a study of CD8 T cells in ankylosing spondylitis. In TCRdb, the 5' RACE reads were re-called with MiXCR into one record per CDR3 protein. The data hold under 170,000 distinct CDR3 sequences, with more than 40% observed a single time. Source material: synovial fluid, either unsorted or a sorted T cell fraction (not recorded which). These receptors were taken from a male donor with ankylosing spondylitis.

This clonotype was recorded a few times. The rearrangement joins TRBV20-1 to TRBJ1-1; D perhaps matches TRBD1 (5 bases). From germline, CDR1 is DFQATT and CDR2 SNEGSKA (reference sequence). CDR3 length: 15 residues. The V end was cut by 0 bases, the J end by 4 bases, with 15 bases between. CDR3 amino acids: CSARDLRGEVTEAFF. In DNA form, the CDR3 reads TGCAGTGCTAGAGATCTTCGGGGGGAGGTCACTGAAGCTTTCTTT.

This chain's CDR3 is CSARHGESYEQYF. The CDR3 DNA is TGCAGCGCCCGACATGGAGAATCCTACGAGCAGTACTTC. The V and J genes are TRBV29-1 and TRBJ2-7; the D is unclear. V gave up 7 bases and J gave up 1 base, with 14 bases separating them. The CDR3 spans 13 residues. Per germline, CDR1 SQVTM and CDR2 ANQGSEA.

This clonotype turned up a few times. V and J are TRBV7-2 and TRBJ2-3; 13 nucleotides align to TRBD2. The germline V gene has CDR1 SGHTA and CDR2 FQGNSA. The CDR3 is 18 amino acids. Unmatched junction bases numbered 4, after V lost 1 base and J lost 0 bases. The CDR3 DNA reads as TGTGCCAGCAGCTTAGGGCCGGGACTAGCGGGAAGCACAGATACGCAGTATTTT. Amino acids: CASSLGPGLAGSTDTQYF.

This clonotype was seen more than once but under ten times. The chain links TRBV7-3 to TRBJ1-1, with a weak D call TRBD1 (6 bases). The CDR3 is 14 amino acids. V lost 8 bases and J 1 base, leaving 14 bases between the germline ends. Germline CDR1 and CDR2: SGHTA and FQGTGA. CDR3 coding DNA: TGTGCCAGCCTAGACAGGTCGGAGAACACTGAAGCTTTCTTT. Amino acids: CASLDRSENTEAFF.

The chain carries TRBV27 and TRBJ2-1; 8 bases fit TRBD2. With 5 bases clipped from V and 2 bases from J, the junction kept 5 bases outside the gene matches. In germline, CDR1 is MNHEY, CDR2 SMNVEV (reference sequence). The CDR3 has 15 residues. In DNA form, the CDR3 reads TGTGCCAGCAGTCCAAGACTAGCGCCCTACAATGAGCAGTTCTTC. It translates to CASSPRLAPYNEQFF.

The chain couples TRBV7-8 to TRBJ2-3; a weak D match, TRBD2 (5 bases). This CDR3 is 15 amino acids long. Germline CDR1 reads SGHVS; CDR2 reads FQNEAQ. The V gene lost 3 bases and the J gene lost 4 bases, with 14 bases spanning the gap. The CDR3 protein is CASSFRGMGPDTQYF. CDR3 DNA: TGTGCCAGCAGCTTTAGAGGGATGGGCCCAGATACGCAGTATTTT.

The chain employs TRBV25-1 and TRBJ1-4; D is uncertain. V was trimmed by 6 bases and J by 10 bases, leaving 12 bases between them. The germline V gene has CDR1 MGHDK and CDR2 SYGVNS. CDR3 length equals 12 residues. The CDR3 sequence: CASRSGNRKLFF. DNA for the CDR3: TGTGCCAGCAGGAGTGGGAACAGAAAACTGTTTTTT.

The sample holds many counts of this clonotype. The chain uses TRBV4-1 and TRBJ2-1; 8 nucleotides align to TRBD2. The CDR3 has 15 amino acids. J gave up 5 bases and V 8 bases, and 11 bases lay outside the gene matches. CDR1 is MGHRA, CDR2 YSYEKL, per germline. CDR3 protein: CASAPGAGAHNEQFF. As DNA, the CDR3 is TGCGCCAGCGCACCCGGAGCGGGGGCCCACAATGAGCAGTTCTTC.

V is TRBV6-5 and J is TRBJ2-1; no firm D call. Trimming shortened V by 2 bases and J by 5 bases, and 13 bases separated the two germline ends. Germline V gives CDR1 MNHEY, CDR2 SVGAGI. The CDR3 length is 15 residues. The CDR3 DNA is TGTGCCAGCAGTTACATCCGGAGTAAGGACAATGAGCAGTTCTTC. It specifies CASSYIRSKDNEQFF.

There are a few counts of this clonotype. V usage is TRBV12-3 or TRBV12-4 and J usage is TRBJ2-2, with unresolved D. This CDR3 contains 14 residues. V was clipped by 3 bases and J by 2 bases, with 7 bases between them. DNA for the CDR3: TGTGCCAGCAGTTTTGACGGTAACACCGGGGAGCTGTTTTTT. Translating it yields CASSFDGNTGELFF.

CDR3 nucleotides: TGTGCCAGCAGCGGCGGCGGGGGTGAAAAACTGTTTTTT. Amino acid sequence: CASSGGGGEKLFF. This chain connects TRBV9 to TRBJ1-4; weak D call: TRBD1 (5 bases). Germline V gene data show CDR1 as SGDLS and CDR2 as YYNGEE. V was shortened by 3 bases and J by 7 bases, with 10 bases between the two germline ends. This CDR3 spans 13 amino acids.

As DNA, the CDR3 is TGTGCCAGCAGCCGAGGGACGGGGGGACCTGAAGCTTTCTTT. Amino acids: CASSRGTGGPEAFF. The V gene is TRBV16, the J gene TRBJ1-1, with D maybe TRBD1 (5 bases). The CDR3 is 14 amino acids. Germline V CDR1 and CDR2: KGHSY, FQNENV. The germline V and J ends were trimmed by 4 bases and 6 bases, with 15 bases remaining between them.

This clonotype was counted a few times. The chain employs TRBV12-3 or TRBV12-4 and TRBJ1-2; TRBD1 aligns across 10 bases. This CDR3 region has 17 residues. J was trimmed by 3 bases and V by 2 bases; bases with no gene match: 9. CDR3 loop: CASSLNEAGTGDYGYTF. CDR3 bases: TGTGCCAGCAGTTTAAACGAAGCCGGGACAGGGGACTATGGCTACACCTTC.

This chain connects TRBV6-2 or TRBV6-3 to TRBJ1-2; unclear D gene. The CDR3 covers 14 residues. The germline V gene encodes CDR1 MNHEY and CDR2 SVGEGT. Between the trimmed V and J ends, which lost 2 bases and 2 bases, there was a span of 9 bases. The CDR3 DNA sequence: TGTGCCAGCAGTTACGTTATGGGAAACTATGGCTACACCTTC. Amino acids: CASSYVMGNYGYTF.

The chain joins TRBV12-3 or TRBV12-4 to TRBJ2-2, with D hard to call. Trimming took 1 base from V and 4 from J, leaving 13 bases between them. The CDR3 has 16 amino acids. The CDR3 reads CASSLGVPLRTGELFF. The CDR3 DNA reads as TGTGCCAGCAGTTTAGGGGTTCCTCTCCGCACCGGGGAGCTGTTTTTT.

This clonotype was counted only a few times. The rearrangement links TRBV4-2 to TRBJ2-2, with D possibly matching TRBD2 (5 bases). The germline V and J ends were trimmed by 4 bases and 7 bases, with 10 bases remaining between them. The CDR3 has 13 amino acids. Germline CDR1 LGHNA, CDR2 YNFKEQ. In DNA form, the CDR3 reads TGTGCCAGCAGCCCCTTCCGGGGCGGGGAGCTGTTTTTT. This encodes CASSPFRGGELFF.